This T cell receptor (beta chain) was recorded in a study of T-cell reconstitution after alpha-beta-depleted transplantation in children. During its preparation, the TCRbeta library received unique molecular identifiers. TCRdb called the PCR reads again in MiXCR, with one record for every CDR3 protein. The sample lists about 540,000 distinct CDR3 sequences, approximately 20% occurring once. This CDR3 has 13 amino acids. The germline V and J ends were trimmed by 6 bases and 1 base, with 13 bases remaining between them. Germline V gene sequence: CDR1 DFQATT, CDR2 SNEGSKA (reference sequence). V gene TRBV20-1 combines with J gene TRBJ2-7, with D possibly called TRBD1 or TRBD2 (5 bases each). This receptor was taken from a human donor who donated a stem cell graft to a child with acute lymphoblastic leukemia. The sample in question was PBMCs from the stem cell graft donor, obtained from the stem cell graft. The DNA for the CDR3 is TGCAGTGCCATTCCGGGACGGTCCTACGAGCAGTACTTC. Encoded protein: CSAIPGRSYEQYF.